This T cell receptor (beta chain) was captured in a study of CD8 T cells in Susac syndrome. Trimming removed 5 bases at V and 0 bases at J, with 7 bases between. CDR1 and CDR2 (germline): SGHVS, FNYEAQ. The CDR3 contains 14 residues. When the RNA was reverse transcribed, random hexamers were used with an input of roughly 0.5 to 1 ug. Via MiXCR, TCRdb re-called the immunoSEQ multiplex PCR reads, giving one row per CDR3 protein. This table holds under 250,000 distinct CDR3 sequences, about 94% found once. TEMRA cells were FACS-enriched and CD8+ and CD4+ T cells negatively isolated. The TCR comes from a human donor with Susac syndrome. The gene calls are TRBV7-6 and TRBJ2-2, with D maybe TRBD2 (5 bases). The sequencing input was CD4+ T cells from PBMCs. As DNA, the CDR3 is TGTGCCAGCAGCCGGACTGCGAACACCGGGGAGCTGTTTTTT. This gives the protein CASSRTANTGELFF. Complete variable domain (other parts from reference TRBV7-6 and TRBJ2-2): GAGVSQSPRYKVTKRGQDVALRCDPISGHVSLYWYRQALGQGPEFLTYFNYEAQQDKSGLPNDRFSAERPEGSISTLTIQRTEQRDSAMYRCASSRTANTGELFFGEGSRLTVL.